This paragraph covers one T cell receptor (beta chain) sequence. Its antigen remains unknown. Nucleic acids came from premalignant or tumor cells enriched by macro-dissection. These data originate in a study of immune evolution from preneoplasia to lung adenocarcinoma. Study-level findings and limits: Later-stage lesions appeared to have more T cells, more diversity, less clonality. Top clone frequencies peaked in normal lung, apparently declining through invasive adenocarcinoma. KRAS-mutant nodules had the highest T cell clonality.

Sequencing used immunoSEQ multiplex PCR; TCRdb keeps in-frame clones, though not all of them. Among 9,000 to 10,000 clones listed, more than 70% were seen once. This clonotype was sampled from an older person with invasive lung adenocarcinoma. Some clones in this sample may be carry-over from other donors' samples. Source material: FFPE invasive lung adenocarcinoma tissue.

DNA for the CDR3: TGTGCCAGCAATAGCGGGAGGGCCATTAACACAGATACGCAGTATTTT. It specifies CASNSGRAINTDTQYF. The rearrangement links TRBV5-4 to TRBJ2-3, with TRBD2 matching 11 bases. CDR1 and CDR2 (germline): SGHNT, YYREEE (reference sequence). V was clipped by 6 bases and J by 2 bases; unmatched bases: 8. CDR3 length: 16 residues.